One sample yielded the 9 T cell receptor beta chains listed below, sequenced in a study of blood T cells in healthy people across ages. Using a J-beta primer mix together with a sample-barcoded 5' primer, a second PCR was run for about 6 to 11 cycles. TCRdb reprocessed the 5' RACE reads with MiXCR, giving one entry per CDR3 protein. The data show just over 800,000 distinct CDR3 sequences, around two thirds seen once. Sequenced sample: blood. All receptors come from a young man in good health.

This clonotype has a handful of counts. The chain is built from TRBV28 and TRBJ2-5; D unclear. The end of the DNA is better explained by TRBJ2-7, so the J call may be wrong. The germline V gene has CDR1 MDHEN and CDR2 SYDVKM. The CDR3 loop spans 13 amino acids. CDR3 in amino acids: CASSSGPQPEQYF. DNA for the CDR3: TGTGCCAGCAGCTCCGGGCCCCAGCCCGAGCAGTACTTC.

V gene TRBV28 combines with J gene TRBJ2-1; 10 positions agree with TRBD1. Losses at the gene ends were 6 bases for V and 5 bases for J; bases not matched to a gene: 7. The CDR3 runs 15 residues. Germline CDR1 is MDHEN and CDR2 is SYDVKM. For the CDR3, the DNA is TGTGCCAGCAGGCGGGACAGGGGAGGTAACAATGAGCAGTTCTTC. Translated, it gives CASRRDRGGNNEQFF.

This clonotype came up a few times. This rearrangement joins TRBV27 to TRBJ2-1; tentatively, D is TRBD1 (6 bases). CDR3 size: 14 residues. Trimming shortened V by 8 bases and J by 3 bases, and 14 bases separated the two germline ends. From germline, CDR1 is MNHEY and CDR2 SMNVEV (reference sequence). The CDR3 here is CASRPQGIYNEQFF. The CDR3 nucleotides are TGTGCCAGCCGACCTCAGGGGATCTACAATGAGCAGTTCTTC.

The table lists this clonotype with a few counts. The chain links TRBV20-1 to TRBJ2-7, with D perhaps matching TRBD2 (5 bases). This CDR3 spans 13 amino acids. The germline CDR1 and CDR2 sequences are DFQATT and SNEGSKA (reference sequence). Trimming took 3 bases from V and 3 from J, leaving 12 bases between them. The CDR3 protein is CSARNPEGYEQYF. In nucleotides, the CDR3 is TGCAGTGCTAGGAACCCCGAGGGCTACGAGCAGTACTTC.

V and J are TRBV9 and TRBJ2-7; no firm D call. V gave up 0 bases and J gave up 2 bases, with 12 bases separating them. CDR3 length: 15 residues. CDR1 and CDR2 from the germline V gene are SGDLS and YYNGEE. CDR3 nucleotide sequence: TGTGCCAGCAGCGTAGCTGAGTCCTTAACCTACGAGCAGTACTTC. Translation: CASSVAESLTYEQYF.

CDR3 protein: CATNTGEHQPQHF. The DNA for the CDR3 is TGTGCCACCAATACAGGGGAGCATCAGCCCCAGCATTTT. The rearrangement joins TRBV24-1 to TRBJ1-5; 7 bases are shared with TRBD1. The germline V gene has CDR1 KGHDR and CDR2 SFDVKD. The CDR3 has 13 residues. The trim removed 8 bases at V and 5 bases at J, leaving 5 bases unmatched.

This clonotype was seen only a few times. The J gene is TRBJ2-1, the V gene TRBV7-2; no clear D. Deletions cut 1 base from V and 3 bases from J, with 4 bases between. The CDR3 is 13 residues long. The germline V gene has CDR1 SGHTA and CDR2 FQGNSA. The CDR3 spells CASSLEHYNEQFF. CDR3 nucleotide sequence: TGTGCCAGCAGCTTAGAGCACTACAATGAGCAGTTCTTC.

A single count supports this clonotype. CDR3 bases: TGCAGTGCGGGACCAGGTTGGAGCTCCTATAATTCACCCCTCCACTTT. Translation gives CSAGPGWSSYNSPLHF. The chain is built from TRBV20-1 and TRBJ1-6; the D gene is possibly TRBD1 (5 bases). CDR3 size: 16 residues. Germline assignment: CDR1 DFQATT and CDR2 SNEGSKA (reference sequence). Trimming took off 6 bases at V and 0 bases at J, with 15 bases between the two ends.

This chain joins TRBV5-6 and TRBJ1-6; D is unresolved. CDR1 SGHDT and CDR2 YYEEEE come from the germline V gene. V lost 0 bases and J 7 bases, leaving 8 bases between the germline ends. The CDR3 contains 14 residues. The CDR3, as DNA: TGTGCCAGCAGCTTGGTTGGCCCGAATTCACCCCTCCACTTT. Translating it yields CASSLVGPNSPLHF.